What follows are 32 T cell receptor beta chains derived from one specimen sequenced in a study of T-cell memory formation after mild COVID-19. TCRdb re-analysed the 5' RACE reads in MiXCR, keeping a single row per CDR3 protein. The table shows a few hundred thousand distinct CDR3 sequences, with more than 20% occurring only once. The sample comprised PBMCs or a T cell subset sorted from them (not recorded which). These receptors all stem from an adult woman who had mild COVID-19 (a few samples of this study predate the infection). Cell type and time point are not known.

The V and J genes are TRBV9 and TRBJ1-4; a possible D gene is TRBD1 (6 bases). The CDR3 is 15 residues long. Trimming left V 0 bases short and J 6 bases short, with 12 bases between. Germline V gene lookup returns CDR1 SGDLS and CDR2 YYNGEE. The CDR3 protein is CASSVAAAGDEKLFF. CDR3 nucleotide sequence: TGTGCCAGCAGCGTAGCGGCGGCAGGGGATGAAAAACTGTTTTTT. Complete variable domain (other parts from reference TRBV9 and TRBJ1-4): DSGVTQTPKHLITATGQRVTLRCSPRSGDLSVYWYQQSLDQGLQFLIQYYNGEERAKGNILERFSAQQFPDLHSELNLSSLELGDSALYFCASSVAAAGDEKLFFGSGTQLSVL.

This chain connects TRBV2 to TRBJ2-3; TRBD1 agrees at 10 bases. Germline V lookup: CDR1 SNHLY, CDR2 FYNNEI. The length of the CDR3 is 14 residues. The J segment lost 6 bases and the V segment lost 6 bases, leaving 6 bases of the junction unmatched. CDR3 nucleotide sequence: TGTGCCAGCAGCCGACAGGGGGCGTCGGATACGCAGTATTTT. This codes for CASSRQGASDTQYF.

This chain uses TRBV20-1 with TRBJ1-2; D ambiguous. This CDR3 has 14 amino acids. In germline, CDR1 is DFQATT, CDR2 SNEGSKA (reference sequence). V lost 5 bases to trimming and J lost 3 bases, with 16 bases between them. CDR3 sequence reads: CSAAQADPYYGYTF. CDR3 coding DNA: TGCAGTGCTGCCCAGGCTGACCCATACTATGGCTACACCTTC.

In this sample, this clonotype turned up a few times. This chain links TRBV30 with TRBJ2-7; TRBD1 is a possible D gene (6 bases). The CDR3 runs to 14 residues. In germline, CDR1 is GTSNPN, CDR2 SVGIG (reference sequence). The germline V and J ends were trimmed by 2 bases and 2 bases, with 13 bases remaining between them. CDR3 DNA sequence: TGTGCCTGGAGTTGGACAGAGGGGGCCTACGAGCAGTACTTC. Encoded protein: CAWSWTEGAYEQYF.

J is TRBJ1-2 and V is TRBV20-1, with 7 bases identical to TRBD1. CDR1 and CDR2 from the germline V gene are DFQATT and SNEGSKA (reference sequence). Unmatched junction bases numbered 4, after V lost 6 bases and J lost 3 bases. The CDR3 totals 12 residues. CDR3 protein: CSATQGDYGYTF. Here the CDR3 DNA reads TGCAGTGCCACCCAGGGGGACTATGGCTACACCTTC.

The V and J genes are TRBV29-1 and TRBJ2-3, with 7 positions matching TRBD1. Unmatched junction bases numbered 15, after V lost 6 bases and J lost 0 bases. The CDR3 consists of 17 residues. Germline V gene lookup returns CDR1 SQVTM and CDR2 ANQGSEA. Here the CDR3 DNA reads TGCAGCGTCGTCGACCCGCCACAGGGGTGGAGCACAGATACGCAGTATTTT. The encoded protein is CSVVDPPQGWSTDTQYF.

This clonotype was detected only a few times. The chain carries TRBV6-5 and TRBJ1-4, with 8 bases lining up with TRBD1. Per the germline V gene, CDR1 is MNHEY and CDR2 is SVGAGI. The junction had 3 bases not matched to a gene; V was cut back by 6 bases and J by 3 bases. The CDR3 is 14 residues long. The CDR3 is CASSRTGPNEKLFF. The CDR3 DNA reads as TGTGCCAGCAGCCGGACAGGGCCTAATGAAAAACTGTTTTTT.

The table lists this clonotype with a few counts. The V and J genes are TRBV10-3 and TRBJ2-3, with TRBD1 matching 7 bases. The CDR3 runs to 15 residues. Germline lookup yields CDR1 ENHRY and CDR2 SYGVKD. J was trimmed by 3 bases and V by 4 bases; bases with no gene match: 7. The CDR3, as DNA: TGTGCCATCAGTGGTCAGACAGGGTTGACAGATACGCAGTATTTT. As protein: CAISGQTGLTDTQYF.

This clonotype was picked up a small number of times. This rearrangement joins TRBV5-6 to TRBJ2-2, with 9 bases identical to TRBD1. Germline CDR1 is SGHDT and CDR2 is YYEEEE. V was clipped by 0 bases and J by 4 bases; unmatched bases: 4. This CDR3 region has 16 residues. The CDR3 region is CASSLAQGAGTGELFF. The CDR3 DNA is TGTGCCAGCAGCTTGGCACAGGGGGCGGGCACCGGGGAGCTGTTTTTT.

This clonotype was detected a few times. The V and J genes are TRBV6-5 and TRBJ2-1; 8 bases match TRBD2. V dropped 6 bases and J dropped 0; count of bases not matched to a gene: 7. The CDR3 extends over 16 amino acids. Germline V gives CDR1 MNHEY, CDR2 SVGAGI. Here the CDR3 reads CASRRLASSSYNEQFF. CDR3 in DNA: TGTGCCAGCAGAAGACTAGCGAGCTCCTCCTACAATGAGCAGTTCTTC.

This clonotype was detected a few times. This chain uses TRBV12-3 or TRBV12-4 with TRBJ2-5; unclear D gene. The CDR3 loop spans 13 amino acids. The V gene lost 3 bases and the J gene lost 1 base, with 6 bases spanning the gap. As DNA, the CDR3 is TGTGCCAGCAGTTTGGTGTTCCAAGAGACCCAGTACTTC. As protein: CASSLVFQETQYF.

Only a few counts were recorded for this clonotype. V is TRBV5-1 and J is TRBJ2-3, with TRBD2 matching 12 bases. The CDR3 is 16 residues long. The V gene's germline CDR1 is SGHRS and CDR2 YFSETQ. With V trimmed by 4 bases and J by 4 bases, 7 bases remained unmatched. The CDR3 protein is CASSPSSGRAADTQYF. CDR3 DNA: TGCGCCAGCAGCCCGTCTAGCGGGAGGGCCGCAGATACGCAGTATTTT.

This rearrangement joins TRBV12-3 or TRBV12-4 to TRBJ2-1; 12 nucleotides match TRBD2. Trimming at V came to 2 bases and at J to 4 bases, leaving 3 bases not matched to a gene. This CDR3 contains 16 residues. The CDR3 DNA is TGTGCCAGCAGTTTACATGGGACTAGCGGGTACAATGAGCAGTTCTTC. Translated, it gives CASSLHGTSGYNEQFF.

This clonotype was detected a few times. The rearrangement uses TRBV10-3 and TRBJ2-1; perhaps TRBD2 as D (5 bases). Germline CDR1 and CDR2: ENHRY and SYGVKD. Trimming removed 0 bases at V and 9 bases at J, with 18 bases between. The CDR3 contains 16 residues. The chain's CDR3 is CAISESLRERLFEQFF. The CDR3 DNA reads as TGTGCCATCAGTGAGTCTCTGAGGGAGAGGTTGTTTGAGCAGTTCTTC.

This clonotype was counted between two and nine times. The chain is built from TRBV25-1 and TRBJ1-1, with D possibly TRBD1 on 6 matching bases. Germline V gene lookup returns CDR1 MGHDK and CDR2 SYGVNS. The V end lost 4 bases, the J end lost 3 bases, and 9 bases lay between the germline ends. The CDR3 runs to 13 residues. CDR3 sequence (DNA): TGTGCCAGCAGTGCACAGGGAGACACTGAAGCTTTCTTT. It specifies CASSAQGDTEAFF.

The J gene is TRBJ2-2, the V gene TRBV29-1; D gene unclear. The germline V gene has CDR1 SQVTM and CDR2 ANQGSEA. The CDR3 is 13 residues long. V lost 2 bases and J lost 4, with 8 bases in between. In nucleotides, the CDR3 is TGCAGCGTTGAACCCAGGCGCACCGGGGAGCTGTTTTTT. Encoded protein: CSVEPRRTGELFF.

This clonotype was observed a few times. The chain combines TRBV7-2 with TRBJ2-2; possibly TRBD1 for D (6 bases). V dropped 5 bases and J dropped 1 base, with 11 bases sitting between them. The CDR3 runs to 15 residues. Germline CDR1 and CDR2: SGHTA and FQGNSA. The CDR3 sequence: CASSRWTVNTGELFF. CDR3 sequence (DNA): TGTGCCAGCAGCCGTTGGACAGTGAACACCGGGGAGCTGTTTTTT.

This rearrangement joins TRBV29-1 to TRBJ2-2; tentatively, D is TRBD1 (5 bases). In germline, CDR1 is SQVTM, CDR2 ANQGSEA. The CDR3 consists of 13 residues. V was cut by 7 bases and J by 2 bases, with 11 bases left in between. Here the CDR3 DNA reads TGCAGCGCCTCGGACACAAACACCGGGGAGCTGTTTTTT. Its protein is CSASDTNTGELFF.

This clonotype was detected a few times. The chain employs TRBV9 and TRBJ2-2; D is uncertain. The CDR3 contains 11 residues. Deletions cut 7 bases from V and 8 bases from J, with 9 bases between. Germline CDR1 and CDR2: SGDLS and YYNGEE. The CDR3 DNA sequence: TGTGCCAGCGGACGGCGGGGGGAGCTGTTTTTT. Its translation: CASGRRGELFF.

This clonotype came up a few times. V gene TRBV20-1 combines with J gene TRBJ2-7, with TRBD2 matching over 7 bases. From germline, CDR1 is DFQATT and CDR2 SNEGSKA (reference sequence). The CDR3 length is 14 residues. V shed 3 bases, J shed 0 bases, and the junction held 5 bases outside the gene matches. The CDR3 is CSASDASGSYEQYF. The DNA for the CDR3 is TGCAGTGCTAGCGATGCTAGCGGCTCCTACGAGCAGTACTTC.

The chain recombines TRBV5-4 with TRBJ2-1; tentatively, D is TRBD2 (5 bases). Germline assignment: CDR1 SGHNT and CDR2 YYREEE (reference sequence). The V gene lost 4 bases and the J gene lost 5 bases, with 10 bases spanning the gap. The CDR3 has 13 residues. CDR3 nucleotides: TGTGCCAGCAGCCCCGAGGGAGACAATGAGCAGTTCTTC. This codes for CASSPEGDNEQFF.

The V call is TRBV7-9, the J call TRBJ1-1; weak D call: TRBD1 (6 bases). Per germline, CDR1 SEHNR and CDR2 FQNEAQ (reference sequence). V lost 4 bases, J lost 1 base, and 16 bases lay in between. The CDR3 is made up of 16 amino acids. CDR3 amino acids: CASSSTAGRGNTEAFF. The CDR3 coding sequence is TGTGCCAGCAGCTCCACCGCGGGCAGGGGGAACACTGAAGCTTTCTTT.

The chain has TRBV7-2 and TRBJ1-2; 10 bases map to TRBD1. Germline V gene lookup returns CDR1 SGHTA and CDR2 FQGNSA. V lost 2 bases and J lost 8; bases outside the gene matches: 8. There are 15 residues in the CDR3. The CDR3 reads CASSLTGTGALGYTF. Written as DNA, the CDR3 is TGTGCCAGCAGCTTAACGGGGACAGGGGCATTGGGCTACACCTTC.

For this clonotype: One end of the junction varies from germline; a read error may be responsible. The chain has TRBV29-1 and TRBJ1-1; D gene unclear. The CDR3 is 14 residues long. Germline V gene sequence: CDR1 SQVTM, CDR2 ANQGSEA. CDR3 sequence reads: CSARMATENTGAFF. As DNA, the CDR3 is TGCAGCGCGAGAATGGCGACCGAGAACACTGGAGCTTTCTTT.

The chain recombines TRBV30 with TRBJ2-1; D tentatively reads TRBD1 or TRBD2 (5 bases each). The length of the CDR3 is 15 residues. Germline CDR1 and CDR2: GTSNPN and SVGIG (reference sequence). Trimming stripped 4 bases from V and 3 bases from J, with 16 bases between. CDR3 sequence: CAWITNGTVYNEQFF. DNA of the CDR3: TGTGCCTGGATTACCAATGGGACGGTCTACAATGAGCAGTTCTTC.

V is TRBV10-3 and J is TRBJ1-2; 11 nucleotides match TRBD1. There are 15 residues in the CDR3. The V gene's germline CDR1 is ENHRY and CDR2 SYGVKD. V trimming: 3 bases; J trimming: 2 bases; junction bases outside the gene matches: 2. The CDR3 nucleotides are TGTGCCATCAGTGACAGGGACAGGGGGAACTATGGCTACACCTTC. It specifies CAISDRDRGNYGYTF.

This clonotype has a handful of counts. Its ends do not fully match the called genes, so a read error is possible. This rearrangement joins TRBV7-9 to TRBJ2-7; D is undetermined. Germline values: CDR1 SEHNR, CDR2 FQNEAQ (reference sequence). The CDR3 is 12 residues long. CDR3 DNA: TGTGCCAGCAGCTTAGTTATGGCCGCTCTGGACTTC. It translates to CASSLVMAALDF.

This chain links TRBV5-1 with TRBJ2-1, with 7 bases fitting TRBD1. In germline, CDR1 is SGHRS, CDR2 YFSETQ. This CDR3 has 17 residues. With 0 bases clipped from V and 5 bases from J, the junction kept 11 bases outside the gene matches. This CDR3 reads CASSLGTTGTANNEQFF. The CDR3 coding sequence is TGCGCCAGCAGCTTGGGTACTACCGGGACAGCAAACAATGAGCAGTTCTTC.

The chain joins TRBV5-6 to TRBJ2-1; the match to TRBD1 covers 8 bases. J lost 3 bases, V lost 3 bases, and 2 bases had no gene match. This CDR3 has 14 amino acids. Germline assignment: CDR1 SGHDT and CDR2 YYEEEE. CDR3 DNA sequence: TGTGCCAGCAGCTCGGGACAGGTCTACAATGAGCAGTTCTTC. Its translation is CASSSGQVYNEQFF.

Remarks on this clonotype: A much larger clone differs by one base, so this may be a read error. CDR3 loop: CRAQGPDTDTQYF. In DNA, the CDR3 is TGCAGGGCCCAGGGACCCGACACAGATACGCAGTATTTT. The chain links TRBV20-1 to TRBJ2-3, with D perhaps given as TRBD1 or TRBD2 (5 bases each). Germline CDR1 and CDR2: DFQATT and SNEGSKA (reference sequence). This CDR3 comprises 13 residues.

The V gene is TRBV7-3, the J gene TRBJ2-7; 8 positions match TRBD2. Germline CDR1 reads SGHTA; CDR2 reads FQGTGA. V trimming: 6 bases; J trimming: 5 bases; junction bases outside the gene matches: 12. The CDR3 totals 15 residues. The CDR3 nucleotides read TGTGCCAGCAGGGATCTTAGCGGGATGAATCACGAGCAGTACTTC. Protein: CASRDLSGMNHEQYF.

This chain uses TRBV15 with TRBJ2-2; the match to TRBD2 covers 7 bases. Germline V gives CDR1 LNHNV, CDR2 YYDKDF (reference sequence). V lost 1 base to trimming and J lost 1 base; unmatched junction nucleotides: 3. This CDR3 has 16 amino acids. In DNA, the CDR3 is TGTGCCACCAGCAGAGTGGGGGGGAAGAACACCGGGGAGCTGTTTTTT. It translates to CATSRVGGKNTGELFF.